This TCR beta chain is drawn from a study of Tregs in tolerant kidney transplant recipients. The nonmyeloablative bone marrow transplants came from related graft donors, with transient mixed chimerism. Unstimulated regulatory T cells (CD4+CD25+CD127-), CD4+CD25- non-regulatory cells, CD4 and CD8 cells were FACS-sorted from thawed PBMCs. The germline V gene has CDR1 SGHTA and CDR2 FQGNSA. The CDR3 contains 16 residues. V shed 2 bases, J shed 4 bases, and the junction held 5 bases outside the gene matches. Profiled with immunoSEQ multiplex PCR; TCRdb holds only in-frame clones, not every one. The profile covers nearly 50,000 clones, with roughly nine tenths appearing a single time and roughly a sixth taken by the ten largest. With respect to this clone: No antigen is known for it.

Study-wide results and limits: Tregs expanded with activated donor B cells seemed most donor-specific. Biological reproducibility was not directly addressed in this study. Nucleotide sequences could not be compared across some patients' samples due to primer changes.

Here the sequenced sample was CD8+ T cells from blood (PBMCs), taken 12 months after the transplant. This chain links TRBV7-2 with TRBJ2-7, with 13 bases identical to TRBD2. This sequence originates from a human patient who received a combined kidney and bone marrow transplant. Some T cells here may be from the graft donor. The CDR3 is CASSLQGLAGVYEQYF. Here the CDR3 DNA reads TGTGCCAGCAGCTTACAAGGACTAGCGGGGGTGTACGAGCAGTACTTC. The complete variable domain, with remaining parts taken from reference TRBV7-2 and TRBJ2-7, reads GAGVSQSPSNKVTEKGKDVELRCDPISGHTALYWYRQSLGQGLEFLIYFQGNSAPDKSGLPSDRFSAERTGGSVSTLTIQRTQQEDSAVYLCASSLQGLAGVYEQYFGPGTRLTVT.